This TCR beta chain originates from a study of blood T cell repertoires in COVID-19. Sequencing used immunoSEQ multiplex PCR; TCRdb keeps in-frame clones, though not all of them. This repertoire shows approximately 200,000 clones, about 84% found once; its top ten account for 6.5% to 8.5%. Recruitment covered roughly 22 US areas and drew participants whose ages spanned roughly 18 to 89 years. V lost 4 bases and J lost 7; bases outside the gene matches: 10. Germline CDR1 reads SGHTA; CDR2 reads FQGNSA. The CDR3 has 16 residues. The chain combines TRBV7-2 with TRBJ2-1; 10 nucleotides match TRBD2. The receptor was derived from a middle-aged woman with acute COVID-19. The source material was PBMCs or T cells enriched from blood (not recorded which). For the CDR3, the DNA is TGTGCCAGCAGCTCCTTAGCGGGAGGAAGGGGGAATGAGCAGTTCTTC. Its translation is CASSSLAGGRGNEQFF. The variable domain in full, with the rest retrieved from reference TRBV7-2 and TRBJ2-1, is GAGVSQSPSNKVTEKGKDVELRCDPISGHTALYWYRQSLGQGLEFLIYFQGNSAPDKSGLPSDRFSAERTGGSVSTLTIQRTQQEDSAVYLCASSSLAGGRGNEQFFGPGTRLTVL.